Following are 31 T cell receptor beta chains from one sample sequenced in a study. One entry per CDR3 protein results from TCRdb running MiXCR on the RT-PCR reads. The sample has about 680,000 distinct CDR3 sequences; over 12% are singletons. The sequencing sample was made of memory CD4+ T cells from blood. These receptors were taken from a female donor in good health, serving as a healthy control.

The chain links TRBV12-3 or TRBV12-4 to TRBJ2-2; 12 positions agree with TRBD2. CDR3 size: 17 residues. The J segment lost 2 bases and the V segment lost 3 bases, leaving 4 bases of the junction unmatched. CDR3 residues: CASSLTSGGLNTGELFF. The DNA for the CDR3 is TGTGCCAGCAGTTTGACTAGCGGGGGCCTCAACACCGGGGAGCTGTTTTTT.

This clonotype appeared many times. The V gene is TRBV20-1, the J gene TRBJ2-3, with D tentatively TRBD1 (6 bases). Trimming took 3 bases from V and 1 from J, leaving 8 bases between them. The CDR3 is 13 residues long. Germline values: CDR1 DFQATT, CDR2 SNEGSKA (reference sequence). The CDR3 region is CSASRQGTDTQYF. The CDR3, as DNA: TGCAGTGCTAGCAGACAGGGCACAGATACGCAGTATTTT.

The chain has TRBV12-3 or TRBV12-4 and TRBJ2-7; D may correspond to TRBD1 or TRBD2 (5 bases each). The CDR3 spans 14 residues. V lost 8 bases and J lost 3, with 17 bases in between. In nucleotides, the CDR3 is TGTGCCAGCCGAACCGGGGCAGGGCTCTACGAGCAGTACTTC. It codes for CASRTGAGLYEQYF.

This clonotype was observed at least ten times. This sequence joins TRBV7-3 and TRBJ1-2; 9 bases fit TRBD1. Trimming removed 5 bases from V and 6 bases from J; junction bases left unmatched: 7. Per the germline V gene, CDR1 is SGHTA and CDR2 is FQGTGA. The CDR3 runs to 14 residues. The CDR3 is CASSQGQGGDGYTF. The CDR3 DNA reads TGTGCCAGCAGCCAGGGACAGGGTGGCGATGGCTACACCTTC.

The chain has TRBV6-6 and TRBJ1-4, with TRBD1 matching 9 bases. The ends lost 6 bases at V and 7 bases at J; junction bases unmatched: 9. The CDR3 extends over 15 amino acids. CDR1 and CDR2 from the germline V gene are MNHNY and SVGAGI (reference sequence). CDR3 nucleotides: TGTGCCAGCAGCCACGGGACAGGGCAGGGTGAAAAACTGTTTTTT. It codes for CASSHGTGQGEKLFF.

A few counts support this clonotype. The rearrangement joins TRBV6-1 to TRBJ1-6; D not certain. This CDR3 region has 12 residues. Trimming left V 6 bases short and J 5 bases short, with 5 bases between. Germline V gives CDR1 MNHNS, CDR2 SASEGT. DNA for the CDR3: TGTGCCAGCAGGGATAATAATTCACCCCTCCACTTT. Protein: CASRDNNSPLHF.

V is TRBV5-4 and J is TRBJ2-2, with a possible D match to TRBD1 (6 bases). CDR3 size: 15 residues. Germline CDR1 is SGHNT and CDR2 is YYREEE (reference sequence). V shed 0 bases and J shed 6 bases, with 12 bases lying between them. Here the CDR3 DNA reads TGTGCCAGCAGCTTGGCCGAACAGGGAGCCGGGGAGCTGTTTTTT. Its protein product is CASSLAEQGAGELFF.

The chain couples TRBV20-1 to TRBJ2-7, with D possibly TRBD2 on 6 matching bases. The V end was cut by 5 bases, the J end by 2 bases, with 16 bases between. CDR1 and CDR2 (germline): DFQATT, SNEGSKA (reference sequence). The CDR3 loop spans 14 amino acids. CDR3 coding DNA: TGCAGTGCTCCGGGCGGTAGCGGTACCTACGAGCAGTACTTC. Amino acid sequence: CSAPGGSGTYEQYF.

The rearrangement uses TRBV7-2 and TRBJ1-6, with 7 bases fitting TRBD1. J lost 7 bases, V lost 4 bases, and 4 bases had no gene match. The CDR3 runs 14 residues. Germline V gene data show CDR1 as SGHTA and CDR2 as FQGNSA. For the CDR3, the DNA is TGTGCCAGCAGCTCTGACAGGGTGAATTCACCCCTCCACTTT. It specifies CASSSDRVNSPLHF.

This clonotype was counted between two and nine times. V usage is TRBV7-2 and J usage is TRBJ2-7; 7 bases match TRBD1. CDR3 length equals 16 residues. CDR1 and CDR2 (germline): SGHTA, FQGNSA. J gave up 2 bases and V 1 base, and 8 bases lay outside the gene matches. CDR3 loop: CASSLDSSGTAYEQYF. The CDR3 DNA reads as TGTGCCAGCAGCTTAGACTCTTCCGGGACAGCCTACGAGCAGTACTTC.

In its sample, this clonotype was seen a few times. V gene TRBV18 combines with J gene TRBJ1-1; D not certain. The CDR3 length is 13 residues. The V gene lost 6 bases and the J gene lost 1 base, with 9 bases spanning the gap. Germline CDR1 and CDR2: KGHSH and LQKENI. CDR3 coding DNA: TGTGCCAGCTCCCAAGCAGGGAACACTGAAGCTTTCTTT. Translating gives CASSQAGNTEAFF.

This clonotype was counted a few times. The chain combines TRBV3-1 with TRBJ1-2; D remains unclear. V lost 4 bases, J lost 7 bases, and 19 bases lay in between. The germline CDR1 and CDR2 sequences are LGHDT and YNNKEL (reference sequence). The length of the CDR3 is 15 residues. The DNA of the CDR3 is TGTGCCAGCAGCCTCTCGGACGGACGATGGTCTGGCTACACCTTC. Protein product: CASSLSDGRWSGYTF.

The chain joins TRBV20-1 to TRBJ2-7, with TRBD2 as a possible D gene (6 bases). With 3 bases removed from V and 6 bases from J, the gap between germline ends came to 12 bases. CDR1 and CDR2 (germline): DFQATT, SNEGSKA (reference sequence). The CDR3 has 12 amino acids. CDR3 in amino acids: CSARATSLEQYF. CDR3 coding DNA: TGCAGTGCTAGGGCGACTAGTCTCGAGCAGTACTTC.

This clonotype has only a few counts. V and J are TRBV3-1 and TRBJ2-2; D perhaps matches TRBD2 (5 bases). Per the germline V gene, CDR1 is LGHDT and CDR2 is YNNKEL (reference sequence). Deletions cut 4 bases from V and 8 bases from J, with 23 bases between. The CDR3 contains 17 residues. The CDR3, as DNA: TGTGCCAGCAGCCCAAGTTTAGGAGGTTCATCGTCAGGGGAGCTGTTTTTT. Residues: CASSPSLGGSSSGELFF.

The chain joins TRBV24-1 to TRBJ1-5, with D possibly matching TRBD1 (5 bases). V lost 7 bases and J 2 bases, leaving 8 bases between the germline ends. The CDR3 extends over 13 amino acids. Germline loops: CDR1 KGHDR, CDR2 SFDVKD. The CDR3 is CATSGGGNQPQHF. In DNA form, the CDR3 reads TGTGCCACCAGCGGGGGTGGCAATCAGCCCCAGCATTTT.

This clonotype appeared many times. J is TRBJ2-7 and V is TRBV6-5; D remains ambiguous. Trimming took 8 bases from V and 5 from J, leaving 13 bases between them. The CDR3 covers 12 residues. Germline V gives CDR1 MNHEY, CDR2 SVGAGI. The CDR3 DNA sequence: TGTGCCAGCTGCAGTCCGACGGACGAGCAGTACTTC. Residues: CASCSPTDEQYF.

The chain joins TRBV3-1 to TRBJ1-6; D uncertain. V lost 8 bases, J lost 9 bases, and 20 bases lay in between. Looked up from germline, CDR1 is LGHDT and CDR2 is YNNKEL (reference sequence). The CDR3 runs 15 residues. CDR3 residues: CASSSTAGWSSPLHF. CDR3 nucleotide sequence: TGTGCCAGCTCCTCTACAGCGGGATGGAGTTCACCCCTCCACTTT.

This clonotype occurred many times. At one end the junction does not follow the germline gene, possibly because of a read error. The chain combines TRBV24-1 with TRBJ1-1; D gene uncertain. This CDR3 contains 12 residues. CDR1 is KGHDR, CDR2 SFDVKD, per germline. CDR3 bases: TGTGCCACCGCTGGAAAGAACGCTGAAGCTTTCTTT. Its protein product is CATAGKNAEAFF.

The chain carries TRBV27 and TRBJ1-2; TRBD1 might be the D (6 bases). Trimming removed 2 bases at V and 0 bases at J, with 16 bases between. Germline loops: CDR1 MNHEY, CDR2 SMNVEV (reference sequence). CDR3 length: 17 amino acids. CDR3 coding DNA: TGTGCCAGCAGTTTACGCATCCGGGACACCTCTAACTATGGCTACACCTTC. It yields the protein CASSLRIRDTSNYGYTF.

This clonotype was counted at least ten times. This chain connects TRBV20-1 to TRBJ2-7, with unresolved D. V was trimmed by 3 bases and J by 3 bases, leaving 9 bases between them. This CDR3 is built from 12 residues. From germline, CDR1 is DFQATT and CDR2 SNEGSKA (reference sequence). The DNA for the CDR3 is TGCAGTGCTAGCGACTTAAGCTACGAGCAGTACTTC. Protein sequence: CSASDLSYEQYF.

The chain joins TRBV7-9 to TRBJ1-5; the D is unclear. This CDR3 region has 15 residues. CDR1 and CDR2 from the germline V gene are SEHNR and FQNEAQ (reference sequence). V lost 5 bases and J lost 7, with 18 bases in between. The CDR3 nucleotides read TGTGCCAGCAGCACCAGTGAACGACTGGGGCAGCCCCAGCATTTT. It translates to CASSTSERLGQPQHF. Complete variable domain (other parts from reference TRBV7-9 and TRBJ1-5): DTGVSQNPRHKITKRGQNVTFRCDPISEHNRLYWYRQTLGQGPEFLTYFQNEAQLEKSRLLSDRFSAERPKGSFSTLEIQRTEQGDSAMYLCASSTSERLGQPQHFGDGTRLSIL.

This clonotype has a count of ten or more. This chain joins TRBV4-3 and TRBJ1-2, with D hard to call. The CDR3 covers 13 residues. Trimming removed 1 base from V and 8 bases from J, with 11 bases in between. Germline values: CDR1 LGHNA, CDR2 YSLEER. Here the CDR3 reads CASSQGGLGGYTF. CDR3 DNA sequence: TGCGCCAGCAGCCAAGGCGGGTTGGGAGGCTACACCTTC.

As to this clonotype: This sequence may be a read error, since a much larger clone differs from it by one base. This chain uses TRBV7-2 with TRBJ1-1; D might be TRBD1 (6 bases). This CDR3 region has 14 residues. Germline values: CDR1 SGHTA, CDR2 FQGNSA. The V end lost 0 bases, the J end lost 1 base, and 6 bases lay between the germline ends. The CDR3 spells CASSLATGNTEAFF. CDR3 in DNA: TGTGCCAGCAGCTTAGCGACAGGGAACACTGAAGCTTTCTTT. The full variable domain, its missing parts supplied by reference TRBV7-2 and TRBJ1-1, is GAGVSQSPSNKVTEKGKDVELRCDPISGHTALYWYRQSLGQGLEFLIYFQGNSAPDKSGLPSDRFSAERTGGSVSTLTIQRTQQEDSAVYLCASSLATGNTEAFFGQGTRLTVV.

The chain recombines TRBV6-5 with TRBJ2-7; 9 bases are shared with TRBD1. J was trimmed by 2 bases and V by 5 bases; bases with no gene match: 10. This CDR3 region has 16 residues. Per the germline V gene, CDR1 is MNHEY and CDR2 is SVGAGI. The DNA for the CDR3 is TGTGCCAGCAGTCTAACAGGGGGCAGGGGCCCCTACGAGCAGTACTTC. Translation gives CASSLTGGRGPYEQYF.

This clonotype was seen more than once but under ten times. The CDR3 spells CSARDSVVVTHSGNTIYF. The DNA of the CDR3 is TGCAGTGCTAGAGATTCGGTCGTAGTCACACACTCTGGAAACACCATATATTTT. The V call is TRBV20-1, the J call TRBJ1-3; D not certain. V lost 0 bases, J lost 0 bases, and 18 bases lay in between. The CDR3 extends over 18 amino acids. Per germline, CDR1 DFQATT and CDR2 SNEGSKA (reference sequence).

The table lists this clonotype with many counts. This chain connects TRBV12-3 or TRBV12-4 to TRBJ2-5, with D perhaps being TRBD1 or TRBD2 (5 bases each). The germline V and J ends were trimmed by 2 bases and 7 bases, with 14 bases remaining between them. The CDR3 runs to 14 residues. The CDR3: CASSLWDPAGTQYF. DNA for the CDR3: TGTGCCAGCAGTTTATGGGACCCGGCGGGGACCCAGTACTTC.

This clonotype was counted at least ten times. The chain joins TRBV12-3 or TRBV12-4 to TRBJ2-3; 8 nucleotides line up with TRBD2. V shed 4 bases and J 2 bases; nucleotides not matched to a gene: 2. The CDR3 extends over 14 amino acids. CDR3 DNA sequence: TGTGCCAGCAGTTGGACTAGCCCCACAGATACGCAGTATTTT. It translates to CASSWTSPTDTQYF.

This clonotype showed up just a few times. The gene calls are TRBV20-1 and TRBJ2-3; maybe TRBD2 (7 bases). The germline V gene encodes CDR1 DFQATT and CDR2 SNEGSKA (reference sequence). The V end lost 3 bases, the J end lost 0 bases, and 13 bases lay between the germline ends. This CDR3 has 15 residues. The CDR3 nucleotides read TGCAGTGCTAGTTCCGGGGGGCAGAGCACAGATACGCAGTATTTT. Residues: CSASSGGQSTDTQYF.

J is TRBJ2-1 and V is TRBV5-1; 11 bases line up with TRBD2. Germline values: CDR1 SGHRS, CDR2 YFSETQ. V shed 0 bases and J 6 bases; nucleotides not matched to a gene: 5. This CDR3 comprises 16 residues. The CDR3 loop is CASSLAHSGGANEQFF. DNA for the CDR3: TGCGCCAGCAGCTTGGCCCATAGCGGGGGGGCCAATGAGCAGTTCTTC. Filled out from reference TRBV5-1 and TRBJ2-1, the complete variable domain reads KAGVTQTPRYLIKTRGQQVTLSCSPISGHRSVSWYQQTPGQGLQFLFEYFSETQRNKGNFPGRFSGRQFSNSRSEMNVSTLELGDSALYLCASSLAHSGGANEQFFGPGTRLTVL.

The chain couples TRBV5-1 to TRBJ2-3, with D possibly called TRBD1 or TRBD2 (6 bases each). Per germline, CDR1 SGHRS and CDR2 YFSETQ. The V and J ends lost 3 bases and 4 bases respectively, with 18 bases between them. The CDR3 length is 16 residues. CDR3 protein: CASSSGVRGDADTQYF. CDR3 nucleotides: TGCGCCAGCAGCTCGGGAGTTAGGGGGGACGCAGATACGCAGTATTTT.

The V gene is TRBV6-2 or TRBV6-3, the J gene TRBJ1-5; the D is unclear. Per the germline V gene, CDR1 is MNHEY and CDR2 is SVGEGT. The CDR3 length is 13 residues. Trimming left V 0 bases short and J 7 bases short, with 7 bases between. Written as DNA, the CDR3 is TGTGCCAGCAGTTACTCGTTCCCCCAGCCCCAGCATTTT. This sequence encodes CASSYSFPQPQHF.